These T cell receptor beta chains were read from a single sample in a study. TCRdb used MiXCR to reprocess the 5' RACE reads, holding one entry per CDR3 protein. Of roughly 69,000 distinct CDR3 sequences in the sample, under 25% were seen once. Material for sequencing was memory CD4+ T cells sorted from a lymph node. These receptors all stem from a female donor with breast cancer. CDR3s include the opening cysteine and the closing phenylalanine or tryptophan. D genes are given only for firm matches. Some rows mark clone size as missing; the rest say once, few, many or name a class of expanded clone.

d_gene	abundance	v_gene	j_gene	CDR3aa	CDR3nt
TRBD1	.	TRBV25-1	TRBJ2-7	CASSVTGDEQYF	TGTGCCAGCAGTGTCACAGGGGACGAGCAGTACTTC
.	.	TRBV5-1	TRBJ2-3	CASSAGGPTDTQYF	TGCGCCAGCAGCGCCGGAGGGCCAACAGATACGCAGTATTTT
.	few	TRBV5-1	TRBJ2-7	CASSSQGSSYEQYF	TGCGCCAGCAGCTCACAGGGAAGCTCCTACGAGCAGTACTTC
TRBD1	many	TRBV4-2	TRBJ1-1	CASSQEGSAGGATEAFF	TGTGCCAGCAGCCAAGAGGGTTCGGCAGGGGGCGCGACTGAAGCTTTCTTT
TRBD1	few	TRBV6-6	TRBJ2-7	CASSNTGGGEQYF	TGTGCCAGCAGTAACACAGGGGGTGGCGAGCAGTACTTC
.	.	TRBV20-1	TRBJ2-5	CSARVGGAAGETQYF	TGCAGTGCTAGAGTGGGCGGTGCGGCAGGGGAGACCCAGTACTTC
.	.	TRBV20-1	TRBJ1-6	CSARDLRMANSPLHF	TGCAGTGCTAGAGATCTTCGAATGGCCAATTCACCCCTCCACTTT
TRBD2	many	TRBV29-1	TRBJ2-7	CSVNPGGSSYEQYF	TGCAGCGTGAATCCCGGGGGGAGCTCCTACGAGCAGTACTTC
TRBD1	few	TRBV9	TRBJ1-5	CASSVGGQGNQPQHF	TGTGCCAGCAGCGTAGGTGGACAGGGGAACCAGCCCCAGCATTTT
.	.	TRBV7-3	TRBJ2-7	CASSLTGRDSLTRYF	TGTGCCAGCAGCTTAACAGGGCGCGACTCCCTTACGAGGTACTTC
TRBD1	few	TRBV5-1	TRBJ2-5	CASSKGQVRETQYF	TGCGCCAGCAGCAAGGGACAGGTGCGGGAGACCCAGTACTTC
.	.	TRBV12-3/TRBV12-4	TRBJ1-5	CASSLLPTRGQPQHF	TGTGCCAGCAGTCTCCTCCCCACGAGGGGGCAGCCCCAGCATTTT